The source of this TCR beta chain is a study of T cell responses to AZD1222 COVID-19 vaccine. Study findings and constraints: Spike-specific TCR breadth and depth both grew after two AZD1222 doses. The donor group comprised mostly white British people and more females; the analysis possibly underestimated clonal diversity. Unmutated variant regions are reportedly the target of nearly half of TCRs that are spike-specific.

Note on this clone: Its antigen remains unidentified.

The V and J ends lost 4 bases and 1 base respectively, with 4 bases between them. The germline CDR1 and CDR2 sequences are SGHTA and FQGTGA. This CDR3 spans 13 amino acids. The table came from immunoSEQ multiplex PCR; TCRdb's copy has only in-frame clones and leaves some out. The sample holds 140,000 to 150,000 clones, 75% to 90% seen once. J is TRBJ2-2 and V is TRBV7-3, with D uncertain. The sample in question was peripheral blood, obtained on day 0 of MenACWY control vaccination. This TCR came from an adult in good health. The CDR3 loop reads CASSSGNTGELFF. As DNA, the CDR3 is TGTGCCAGCAGCTCAGGGAACACCGGGGAGCTGTTTTTT.